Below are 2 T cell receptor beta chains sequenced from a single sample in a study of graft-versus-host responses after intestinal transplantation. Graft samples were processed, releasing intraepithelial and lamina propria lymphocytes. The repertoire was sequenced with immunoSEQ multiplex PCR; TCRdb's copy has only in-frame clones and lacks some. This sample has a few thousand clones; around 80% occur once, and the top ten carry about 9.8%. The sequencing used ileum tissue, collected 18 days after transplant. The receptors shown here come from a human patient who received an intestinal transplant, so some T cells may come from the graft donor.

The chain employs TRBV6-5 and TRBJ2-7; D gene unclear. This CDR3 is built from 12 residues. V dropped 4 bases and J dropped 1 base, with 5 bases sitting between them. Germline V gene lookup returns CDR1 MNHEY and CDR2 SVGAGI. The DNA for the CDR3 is TGTGCCAGCAGTTCCCTATCCTACGAGCAGTACTTC. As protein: CASSSLSYEQYF.

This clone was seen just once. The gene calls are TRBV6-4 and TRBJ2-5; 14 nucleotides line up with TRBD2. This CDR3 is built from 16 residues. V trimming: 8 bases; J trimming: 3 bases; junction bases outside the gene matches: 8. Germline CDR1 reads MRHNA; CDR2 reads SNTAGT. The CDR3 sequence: CASWETSGGAEETQYF. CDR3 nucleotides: TGTGCCAGCTGGGAGACTAGCGGGGGGGCTGAAGAGACCCAGTACTTC.